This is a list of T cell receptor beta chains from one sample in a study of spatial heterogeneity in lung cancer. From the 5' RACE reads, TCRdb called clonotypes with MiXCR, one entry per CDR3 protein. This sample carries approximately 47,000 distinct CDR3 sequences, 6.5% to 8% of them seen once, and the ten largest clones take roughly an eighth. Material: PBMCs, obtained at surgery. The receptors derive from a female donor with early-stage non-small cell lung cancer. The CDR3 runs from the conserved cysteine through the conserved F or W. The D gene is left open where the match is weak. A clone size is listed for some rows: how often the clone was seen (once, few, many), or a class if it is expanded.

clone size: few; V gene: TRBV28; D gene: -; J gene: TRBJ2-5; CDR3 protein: CASSFLTGGGETQYF; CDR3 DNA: TGTGCCAGCAGTTTTCTCACGGGCGGCGGAGAGACCCAGTACTTC
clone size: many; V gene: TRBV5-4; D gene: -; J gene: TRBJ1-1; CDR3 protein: CASSLAGVDEAFF; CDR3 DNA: TGTGCCAGCAGCTTGGCAGGGGTTGATGAAGCTTTCTTT
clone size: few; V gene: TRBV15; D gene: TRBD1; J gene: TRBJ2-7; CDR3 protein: CATSKGRDRTYEQYF; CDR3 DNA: TGTGCCACCAGCAAAGGGCGGGACAGGACCTACGAGCAGTACTTC
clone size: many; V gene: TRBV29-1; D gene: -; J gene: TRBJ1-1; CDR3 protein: CSVDGVNTEAFF; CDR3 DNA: TGCAGCGTTGACGGGGTCAACACTGAAGCTTTCTTT
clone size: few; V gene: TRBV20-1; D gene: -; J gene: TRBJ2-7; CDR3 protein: CSAKGVQSSYEQYF; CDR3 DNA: TGCAGTGCCAAGGGGGTACAGAGCTCCTACGAGCAGTACTTC
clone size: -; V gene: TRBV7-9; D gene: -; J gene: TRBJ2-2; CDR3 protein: CASSLGQSSNTGELFF; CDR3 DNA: TGTGCCAGCAGCTTAGGACAGAGTTCGAACACCGGGGAGCTGTTTTTT
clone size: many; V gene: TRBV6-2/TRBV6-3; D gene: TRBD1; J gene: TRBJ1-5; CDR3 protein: CASALRGQGANQPQHF; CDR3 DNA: TGTGCCAGCGCCCTTAGGGGACAGGGGGCGAATCAGCCCCAGCATTTT
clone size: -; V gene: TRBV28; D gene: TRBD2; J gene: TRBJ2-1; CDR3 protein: CASSLYTGGLSEQFF; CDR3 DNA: TGTGCCAGCAGTTTATACACGGGGGGGCTAAGTGAGCAGTTCTTC
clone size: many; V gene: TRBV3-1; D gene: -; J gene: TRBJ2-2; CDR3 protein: CASSQVQLSSTGELFF; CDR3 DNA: TGTGCCAGCAGCCAAGTGCAGCTCTCGAGCACCGGGGAGCTGTTTTTT
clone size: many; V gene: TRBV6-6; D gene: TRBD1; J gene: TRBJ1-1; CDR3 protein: CASSYRRRDREGGTEAFF; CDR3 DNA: TGTGCCAGCAGTTACAGAAGGCGGGACAGGGAGGGAGGCACTGAAGCTTTCTTT
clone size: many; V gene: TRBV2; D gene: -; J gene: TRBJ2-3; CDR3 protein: CARTKQGLSTDTQYF; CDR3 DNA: TGTGCCAGGACTAAACAGGGATTAAGCACAGATACGCAGTATTTT
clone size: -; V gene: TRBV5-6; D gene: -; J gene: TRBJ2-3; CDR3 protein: CASSLYGGADTDTQYF; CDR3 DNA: TGTGCCAGCAGCTTGTACGGCGGGGCTGACACAGATACGCAGTATTTT
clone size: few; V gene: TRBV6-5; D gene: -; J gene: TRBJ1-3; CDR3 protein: CASRGPGNTIYF; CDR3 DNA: TGTGCCAGCCGTGGACCGGGAAACACCATATATTTT
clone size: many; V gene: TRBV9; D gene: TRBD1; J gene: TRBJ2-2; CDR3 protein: CASSVLTGGNTGELFF; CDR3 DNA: TGTGCCAGCAGCGTACTGACAGGGGGTAACACCGGGGAGCTGTTTTTT
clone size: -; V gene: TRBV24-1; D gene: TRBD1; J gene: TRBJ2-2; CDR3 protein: CATSDSGEGAYTGELFF; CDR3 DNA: TGTGCCACCAGTGATTCCGGAGAGGGGGCCTACACCGGGGAGCTGTTTTTT
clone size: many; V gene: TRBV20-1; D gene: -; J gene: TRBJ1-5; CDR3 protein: CSARPSNQPQHF; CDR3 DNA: TGCAGTGCTAGGCCTAGCAATCAGCCCCAGCATTTT
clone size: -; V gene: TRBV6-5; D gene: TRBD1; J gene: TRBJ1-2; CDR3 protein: CASSYFSPGQGMNSTF; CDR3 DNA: TGTGCCAGCAGTTACTTTTCGCCGGGACAGGGAATGAATTCGACCTTC
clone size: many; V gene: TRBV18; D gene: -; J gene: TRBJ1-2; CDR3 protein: CASSPISGTKASHTF; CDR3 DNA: TGTGCCAGCTCACCAATTAGCGGGACCAAGGCCTCTCACACCTTC
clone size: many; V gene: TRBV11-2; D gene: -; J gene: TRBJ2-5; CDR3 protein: CASSKQVRETQYF; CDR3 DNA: TGTGCCAGCAGCAAACAAGTTCGAGAGACCCAGTACTTC
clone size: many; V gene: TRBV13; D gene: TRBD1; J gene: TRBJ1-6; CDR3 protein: CASSPPGQEIRTLHF; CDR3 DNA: TGTGCCAGCTCCCCGCCCGGACAGGAGATCAGAACCCTCCACTTT
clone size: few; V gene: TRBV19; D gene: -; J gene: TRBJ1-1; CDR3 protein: CASSILGDTEAFF; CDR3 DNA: TGTGCCAGTAGTATTCTGGGTGACACTGAAGCTTTCTTT
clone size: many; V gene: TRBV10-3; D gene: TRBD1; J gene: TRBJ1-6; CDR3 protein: CASTGGWYNSPLHF; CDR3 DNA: TGTGCCTCGACAGGGGGCTGGTATAATTCACCCCTCCACTTT
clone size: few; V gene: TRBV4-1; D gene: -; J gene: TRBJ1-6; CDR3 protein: CASSPTRGSTPLHF; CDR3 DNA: TGCGCCAGCAGCCCGACCCGGGGTTCTACACCCCTCCACTTT
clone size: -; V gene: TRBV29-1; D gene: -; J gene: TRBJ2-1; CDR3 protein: CSVEAPEAYNEQFF; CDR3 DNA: TGCAGCGTTGAAGCCCCCGAGGCCTACAATGAGCAGTTCTTC
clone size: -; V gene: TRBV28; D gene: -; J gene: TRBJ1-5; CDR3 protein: CASRSGAPSNQPQHF; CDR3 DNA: TGTGCCAGCAGATCAGGGGCGCCCAGCAATCAGCCCCAGCATTTT
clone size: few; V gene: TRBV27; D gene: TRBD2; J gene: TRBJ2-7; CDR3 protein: CASSFLTSGGHEQYF; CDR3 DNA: TGTGCCAGCAGTTTTCTTACTAGCGGGGGTCACGAGCAGTACTTC
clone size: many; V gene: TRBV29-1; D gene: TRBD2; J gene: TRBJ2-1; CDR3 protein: CSVEGRVVATKNDGGVSYNEQFF; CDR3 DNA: TGCAGCGTTGAAGGCAGGGTCGTCGCCACGAAAAATGACGGGGGGGTATCCTACAATGAGCAGTTCTTC
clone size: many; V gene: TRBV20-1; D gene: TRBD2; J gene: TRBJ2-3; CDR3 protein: CSASGGGDTQYF; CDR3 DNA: TGCAGTGCTAGCGGGGGGGGAGATACGCAGTATTTT
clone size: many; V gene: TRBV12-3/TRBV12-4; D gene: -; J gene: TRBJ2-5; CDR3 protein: CASSLGLEETQYF; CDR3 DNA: TGTGCCAGCAGTCTAGGACTGGAAGAGACCCAGTACTTC
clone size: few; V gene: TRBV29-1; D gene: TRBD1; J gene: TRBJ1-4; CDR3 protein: CSVGQGANEKLFF; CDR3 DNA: TGCAGCGTGGGACAGGGGGCTAATGAAAAACTGTTTTTT
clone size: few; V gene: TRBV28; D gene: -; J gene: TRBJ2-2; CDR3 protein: CASSSWGRHTGELFF; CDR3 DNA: TGTGCCAGCAGTTCCTGGGGCAGACACACCGGGGAGCTGTTTTTT
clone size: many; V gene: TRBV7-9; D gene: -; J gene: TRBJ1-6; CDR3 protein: CASSLFEMGGSPLHF; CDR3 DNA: TGTGCCAGCAGCTTATTCGAAATGGGGGGTTCACCCCTCCACTTT
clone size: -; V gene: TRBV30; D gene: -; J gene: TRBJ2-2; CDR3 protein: CAWSTGLGTGELFF; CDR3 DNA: TGTGCCTGGAGTACAGGGCTCGGCACCGGGGAGCTGTTTTTT
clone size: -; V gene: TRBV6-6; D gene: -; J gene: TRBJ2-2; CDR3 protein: CASSSERNGELFF; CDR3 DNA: TGTGCCAGCAGTTCAGAGAGGAACGGGGAGCTGTTTTTT
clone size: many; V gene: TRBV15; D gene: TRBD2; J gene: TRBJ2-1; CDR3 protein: CATSSQRGSYNEQFF; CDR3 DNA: TGTGCCACCAGCAGTCAGCGGGGGAGTTACAATGAGCAGTTCTTC
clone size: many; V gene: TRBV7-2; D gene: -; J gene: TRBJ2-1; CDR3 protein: CASSSAATGHNEQFF; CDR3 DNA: TGTGCCAGCAGCTCGGCTGCTACAGGGCACAATGAGCAGTTCTTC
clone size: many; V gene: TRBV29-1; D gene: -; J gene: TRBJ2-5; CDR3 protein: CSVYGQAATETQYF; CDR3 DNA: TGCAGCGTTTATGGTCAGGCGGCGACGGAGACCCAGTACTTC
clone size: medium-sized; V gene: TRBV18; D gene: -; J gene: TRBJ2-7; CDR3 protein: CASSTGGYEQYF; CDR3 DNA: TGTGCCAGCTCCACCGGGGGCTACGAGCAGTACTTC
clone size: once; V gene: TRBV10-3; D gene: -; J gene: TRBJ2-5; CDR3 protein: CAISERAGYETQYF; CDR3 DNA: TGTGCCATCAGTGAGAGGGCAGGCTACGAGACCCAGTACTTC
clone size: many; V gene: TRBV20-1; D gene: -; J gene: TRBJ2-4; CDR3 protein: CSARDLHSPQNKNIQYF; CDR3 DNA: TGCAGTGCTAGAGATCTTCACTCCCCCCAAAACAAAAACATTCAGTACTTC
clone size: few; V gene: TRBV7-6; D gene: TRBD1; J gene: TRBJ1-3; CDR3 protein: CASRPSTGLGNTIYF; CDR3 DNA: TGTGCCAGCAGACCCTCGACAGGGCTTGGAAACACCATATATTTT
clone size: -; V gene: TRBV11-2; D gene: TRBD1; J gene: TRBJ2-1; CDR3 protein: CASSGLRDTGVQFF; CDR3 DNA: TGTGCCAGCAGCGGATTACGGGATACAGGGGTGCAGTTCTTC